This entry lists 18 T cell receptor beta chains sequenced from one sample in a study of technical replicates of blood from several donors. Clones were sequenced by immunoSEQ multiplex PCR, and TCRdb holds only the in-frame ones, with some missing. The sample has around 67,000 clones, about 95% seen once. Input material: T cells isolated from PBMCs. The receptors come from a human donor in good health.

J is TRBJ1-2 and V is TRBV13, with D unresolved. This CDR3 is 12 amino acids long. CDR1 is PRHDT, CDR2 FYEKMQ, per germline (reference sequence). V shed 8 bases and J shed 7 bases, with 14 bases lying between them. For the CDR3, the DNA is TGTGCCAGCGCCACTGCTCTTTCTGGCTACACCTTC. It codes for CASATALSGYTF.

The chain couples TRBV5-1 to TRBJ2-7; 7 bases align to TRBD1. The length of the CDR3 is 13 residues. CDR1 and CDR2 from the germline V gene are SGHRS and YFSETQ. V trimming: 2 bases; J trimming: 2 bases; junction bases outside the gene matches: 1. CDR3 coding DNA: TGCGCCAGCAGCTTCGGGACAGCCTACGAGCAGTACTTC. This gives the protein CASSFGTAYEQYF. The full variable domain, rest sourced from reference TRBV5-1 and TRBJ2-7, is KAGVTQTPRYLIKTRGQQVTLSCSPISGHRSVSWYQQTPGQGLQFLFEYFSETQRNKGNFPGRFSGRQFSNSRSEMNVSTLELGDSALYLCASSFGTAYEQYFGPGTRLTVT.

This clone was seen just once. The J gene is TRBJ2-7, the V gene TRBV29-1, with 7 bases aligning to TRBD1. With 6 bases clipped from V and 12 bases from J, the junction kept 14 bases outside the gene matches. The CDR3 is 12 amino acids. The germline V gene has CDR1 SQVTM and CDR2 ANQGSEA. CDR3 nucleotides: TGCAGCGTCTCTGGGGGCAGGGGGTGGGTGTACTTC. Its translation is CSVSGGRGWVYF.

The CDR3 protein is CALGGVVLMNTEAFF. The CDR3 DNA reads TGTGCCTTGGGAGGGGTCGTTTTAATGAACACTGAAGCTTTCTTT. The genes are TRBV30 and TRBJ1-1, with D possibly being TRBD1 (5 bases). V lost 7 bases to trimming and J lost 0 bases, with 18 bases between them. The CDR3 has 15 residues. Germline CDR1 is GTSNPN and CDR2 is SVGIG (reference sequence).

The chain recombines TRBV5-1 with TRBJ1-1; 7 positions agree with TRBD1. The trim removed 4 bases at V and 7 bases at J, leaving 4 bases unmatched. The CDR3 covers 12 residues. Per germline, CDR1 SGHRS and CDR2 YFSETQ. This CDR3 reads CASSRDSNEAFF. CDR3 DNA sequence: TGCGCCAGCAGCCGGGACAGCAATGAAGCTTTCTTT.

The chain is built from TRBV6-1 and TRBJ2-3; D is unresolved. Trimming pared 7 bases from V and 5 bases from J, leaving 19 bases between. The CDR3 extends over 15 amino acids. CDR1 and CDR2 (germline): MNHNS, SASEGT. The CDR3 DNA reads TGTGCCAGCAAGATCGAGTCATTAGCTCTAGATACGCAGTATTTT. The encoded protein is CASKIESLALDTQYF.

The chain joins TRBV27 to TRBJ2-3, with 9 nucleotides matching TRBD1. V shed 4 bases, J shed 0 bases, and the junction held 5 bases outside the gene matches. The germline CDR1 and CDR2 sequences are MNHEY and SMNVEV (reference sequence). The CDR3 runs to 16 residues. The CDR3 protein is CASSSWDRESTDTQYF. The CDR3 nucleotides are TGTGCCAGCAGTTCCTGGGACAGGGAAAGCACAGATACGCAGTATTTT.

V usage is TRBV28 and J usage is TRBJ1-5, with D perhaps matching TRBD1 (5 bases). CDR3 length equals 14 residues. Germline CDR1 reads MDHEN; CDR2 reads SYDVKM. V was trimmed by 9 bases and J by 3 bases, leaving 15 bases between them. The DNA for the CDR3 is TGTGCCAGTACACCTAACAGGTACAATCAGCCCCAGCATTTT. This gives the protein CASTPNRYNQPQHF.

The genes are TRBV5-1 and TRBJ1-1; 7 nucleotides align to TRBD1. This CDR3 contains 15 residues. After removal of 2 bases from V and 1 base from J, the junction contained 5 bases not matched to a gene. Germline CDR1 is SGHRS and CDR2 is YFSETQ. The CDR3 sequence: CASSLGGNSNTEAFF. Here the CDR3 DNA reads TGCGCCAGCAGCTTAGGGGGCAACTCGAACACTGAAGCTTTCTTT.

The chain has TRBV27 and TRBJ2-3; D might be TRBD1 (6 bases). CDR1 is MNHEY, CDR2 SMNVEV, per germline (reference sequence). The V gene lost 2 bases and the J gene lost 3 bases, with 12 bases spanning the gap. This CDR3 region has 15 residues. The CDR3 spells CASSLTGMRTDTQYF. DNA for the CDR3: TGTGCCAGCAGTTTAACAGGGATGAGGACAGATACGCAGTATTTT.

The chain combines TRBV30 with TRBJ1-5; D gene unclear. Trimming shortened V by 1 base and J by 5 bases, and 9 bases separated the two germline ends. This CDR3 is built from 13 residues. Germline V gene data show CDR1 as GTSNPN and CDR2 as SVGIG (reference sequence). CDR3 sequence reads: CAWSAYIDQPQHF. The CDR3, as DNA: TGTGCCTGGAGTGCTTATATAGATCAGCCCCAGCATTTT.

The rearrangement uses TRBV29-1 and TRBJ2-2; TRBD2 matches 11 bases. CDR3 size: 14 residues. The J segment lost 2 bases and the V segment lost 6 bases, leaving 2 bases of the junction unmatched. Germline loops: CDR1 SQVTM, CDR2 ANQGSEA. CDR3 sequence: CSVGTSGNTGELFF. In DNA, the CDR3 is TGCAGCGTGGGGACTAGCGGAAACACCGGGGAGCTGTTTTTT.

CDR3 in DNA: TGTGCCAGTGGGGGGGACAGGGGTTTGAGCAATCAGCCCCAGCATTTT. Protein product: CASGGDRGLSNQPQHF. The V call is TRBV2, the J call TRBJ1-5; 10 bases match TRBD1. With 9 bases clipped from V and 1 base from J, the junction kept 9 bases outside the gene matches. The CDR3 sequence is 16 residues long. Germline-derived CDR1 and CDR2 are SNHLY and FYNNEI. The whole variable domain, remainder taken from reference TRBV2 and TRBJ1-5, is EPEVTQTPSHQVTQMGQEVILRCVPISNHLYFYWYRQILGQKVEFLVSFYNNEISEKSEIFDDQFSVERPDGSNFTLKIRSTKLEDSAMYFCASGGDRGLSNQPQHFGDGTRLSIL.

V gene TRBV12-5 combines with J gene TRBJ2-7, with 8 bases identical to TRBD1. V was clipped by 2 bases and J by 9 bases; unmatched bases: 6. Germline CDR1 and CDR2: LGHNT and FRNRAP. The CDR3 runs 13 residues. Here the CDR3 reads CASGLTDRGWQYF. CDR3 nucleotides: TGTGCTAGTGGTTTGACTGACAGGGGATGGCAGTACTTC.

This rearrangement joins TRBV6-1 to TRBJ2-1; TRBD2 matches at 14 bases. With V trimmed by 4 bases and J by 7 bases, 9 bases remained unmatched. This CDR3 is built from 17 residues. From germline, CDR1 is MNHNS and CDR2 SASEGT. CDR3 in amino acids: CASSVGTSGSLLNEQFF. CDR3 sequence (DNA): TGTGCCAGCAGTGTAGGGACTAGCGGGAGTTTGTTGAATGAGCAGTTCTTC.

V and J are TRBV20-1 and TRBJ2-7; no clear D. The germline CDR1 and CDR2 sequences are DFQATT and SNEGSKA (reference sequence). Trimming removed 6 bases at V and 2 bases at J, with 8 bases between. The CDR3 is 11 residues long. CDR3 sequence: CSAPTTYEQYF. CDR3 coding DNA: TGCAGTGCACCGACAACCTACGAGCAGTACTTC.

The chain couples TRBV5-4 to TRBJ2-3; D unresolved. Germline loops: CDR1 SGHNT, CDR2 YYREEE (reference sequence). Between the trimmed V and J ends, which lost 5 bases and 2 bases, there was a span of 12 bases. There are 14 residues in the CDR3. CDR3 DNA: TGTGCCAGCAGGAGAGAGGCAACCACAGATACGCAGTATTTT. This encodes CASRREATTDTQYF.

The rearrangement uses TRBV19 and TRBJ1-5; 7 bases fit TRBD1. Germline V gene lookup returns CDR1 LNHDA and CDR2 SQIVND (reference sequence). This CDR3 contains 14 residues. V shed 8 bases, J shed 3 bases, and the junction held 7 bases outside the gene matches. DNA of the CDR3: TGTGCCAGTGTACCGGGACAGATCAATCAGCCCCAGCATTTT. The encoded protein is CASVPGQINQPQHF. The full variable domain, its missing parts supplied by reference TRBV19 and TRBJ1-5, is DGGITQSPKYLFRKEGQNVTLSCEQNLNHDAMYWYRQDPGQGLRLIYYSQIVNDFQKGDIAEGYSVSREKKESFPLTVTSAQKNPTAFYLCASVPGQINQPQHFGDGTRLSIL.